Given below is one T cell receptor beta chain in context. This sample was taken from a study of T cells after yellow fever vaccination. Whole-study findings and limits: Abundant clonotypes (contaminants from the bulk population) could be present in FACS-sorted repertoires. Although most clonotypes did not, a small share appeared in both CD4 and CD8 compartments. Most clones from primary vaccination were detected again post-booster (roughly 96% CD4, 88% CD8).

The study made its TCR cDNA through 5'RACE template switching. That step introduced a universal primer site along with UMIs. TCRdb ran MiXCR on the 5' RACE reads and lists one entry per CDR3 protein. The sample has approximately 96,000 distinct CDR3 sequences, under 9% seen once. The germline CDR1 and CDR2 sequences are MDHEN and SYDVKM. V was trimmed by 7 bases and J by 3 bases, leaving 12 bases between them. This CDR3 is built from 14 residues. The J gene is TRBJ2-2, the V gene TRBV28, with D perhaps TRBD1 (6 bases). The material was CD8+ T cells not binding an NS4B(214-222) dextramer, sorted from PBMCs, obtained approximately 16 days after the first yellow fever vaccination. The sequence derives from a man between 18 and 29 years old who received the YFV17D yellow fever vaccine. CDR3 loop: CASTLQGYTGELFF. CDR3 coding DNA: TGTGCCAGCACCCTACAGGGATACACCGGGGAGCTGTTTTTT.